This T cell receptor (beta chain) was found in a study of vaccination effects on CD4 cells after COVID-19. The overall study: Antigen-specific CD4+ T cells were expanded (with viral peptide pools) by the ViraFEST assay ahead of sequencing.

Study findings and constraints: Both infection-induced and vaccine-induced clones contracted markedly at late post-vaccination timepoints.

The culture ran for under eleven days, and then CD4+ T cells were isolated. On day 3 and again on day 7, half the medium was replaced with IL-2 medium. Notes on this clone: The antigen is unknown.

This CDR3 has 16 amino acids. TCRdb keeps only in-frame clones here, not all; method: immunoSEQ multiplex PCR. The profile shows around 26,000 clones, roughly 75% of them singletons. The V gene is TRBV21-1, the J gene TRBJ2-3; the D call in the table, TRBD2, was not verified against the DNA. TRBV21-1 constitutes a pseudogene. Sequenced material: CD4+ T cells from PBMCs cultured without peptide, taken before COVID-19 vaccination. The clonotype originates from a human donor who received a COVID-19 vaccine. The CDR3 DNA sequence: TGTGCCAGCAGCCCCGGGACTTCCGCTAGCACAGATACGCAGTATTTT. Protein product: CASSPGTSASTDTQYF.